This T cell receptor beta chain was identified during a study of beta chain features in type 1 diabetes. Points from the study as a whole: All four CD4+ subsets of Type 1 diabetes patients contained TCRB CDR3s that were moderately but significantly shorter. Relative to healthy donors, patients appeared to have naive, central memory and Treg TCRB repertoires that were more similar.

The isolated RNA, all of it, was reverse transcribed, so expressed TCRB transcripts were what got sequenced. The table came from immunoSEQ multiplex PCR; TCRdb's copy has only in-frame clones and leaves some out. This table has 300,000 to 400,000 clones, about 10% appearing once. As regards this clone: Its antigen is still unknown.

This sequence was found in a young man with type 1 diabetes. The sequenced sample consisted of central memory CD4+ T cells from blood.

CDR3 loop: CASSFDRGRREREQYF. CDR3 coding DNA: TGTGCCAGCAGCTTCGACAGGGGCAGGCGGGAGAGGGAGCAGTACTTC. V gene TRBV7-8 combines with J gene TRBJ2-7; weak D call: TRBD1 (8 bases). This CDR3 has 16 residues. Germline V gives CDR1 SGHVS, CDR2 FQNEAQ. Between the trimmed V and J ends, which lost 3 bases and 7 bases, there was a span of 22 bases.